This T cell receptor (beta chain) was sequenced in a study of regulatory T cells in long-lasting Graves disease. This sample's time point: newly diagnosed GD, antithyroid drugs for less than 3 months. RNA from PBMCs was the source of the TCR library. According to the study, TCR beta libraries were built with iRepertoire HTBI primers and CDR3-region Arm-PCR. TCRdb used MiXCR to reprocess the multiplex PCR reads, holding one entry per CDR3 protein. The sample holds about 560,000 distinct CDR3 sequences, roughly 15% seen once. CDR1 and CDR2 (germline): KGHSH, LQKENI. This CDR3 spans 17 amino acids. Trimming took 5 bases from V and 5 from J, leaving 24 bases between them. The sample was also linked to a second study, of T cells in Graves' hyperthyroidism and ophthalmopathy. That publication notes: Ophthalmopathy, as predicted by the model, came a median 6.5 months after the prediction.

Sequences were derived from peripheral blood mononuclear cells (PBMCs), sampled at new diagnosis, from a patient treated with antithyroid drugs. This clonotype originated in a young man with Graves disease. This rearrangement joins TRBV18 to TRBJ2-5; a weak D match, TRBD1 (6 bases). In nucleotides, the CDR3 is TGTGCCAGCTCAACCACGATGAAAGGGGGTTTCAGGGAGACCCAGTACTTC. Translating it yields CASSTTMKGGFRETQYF.